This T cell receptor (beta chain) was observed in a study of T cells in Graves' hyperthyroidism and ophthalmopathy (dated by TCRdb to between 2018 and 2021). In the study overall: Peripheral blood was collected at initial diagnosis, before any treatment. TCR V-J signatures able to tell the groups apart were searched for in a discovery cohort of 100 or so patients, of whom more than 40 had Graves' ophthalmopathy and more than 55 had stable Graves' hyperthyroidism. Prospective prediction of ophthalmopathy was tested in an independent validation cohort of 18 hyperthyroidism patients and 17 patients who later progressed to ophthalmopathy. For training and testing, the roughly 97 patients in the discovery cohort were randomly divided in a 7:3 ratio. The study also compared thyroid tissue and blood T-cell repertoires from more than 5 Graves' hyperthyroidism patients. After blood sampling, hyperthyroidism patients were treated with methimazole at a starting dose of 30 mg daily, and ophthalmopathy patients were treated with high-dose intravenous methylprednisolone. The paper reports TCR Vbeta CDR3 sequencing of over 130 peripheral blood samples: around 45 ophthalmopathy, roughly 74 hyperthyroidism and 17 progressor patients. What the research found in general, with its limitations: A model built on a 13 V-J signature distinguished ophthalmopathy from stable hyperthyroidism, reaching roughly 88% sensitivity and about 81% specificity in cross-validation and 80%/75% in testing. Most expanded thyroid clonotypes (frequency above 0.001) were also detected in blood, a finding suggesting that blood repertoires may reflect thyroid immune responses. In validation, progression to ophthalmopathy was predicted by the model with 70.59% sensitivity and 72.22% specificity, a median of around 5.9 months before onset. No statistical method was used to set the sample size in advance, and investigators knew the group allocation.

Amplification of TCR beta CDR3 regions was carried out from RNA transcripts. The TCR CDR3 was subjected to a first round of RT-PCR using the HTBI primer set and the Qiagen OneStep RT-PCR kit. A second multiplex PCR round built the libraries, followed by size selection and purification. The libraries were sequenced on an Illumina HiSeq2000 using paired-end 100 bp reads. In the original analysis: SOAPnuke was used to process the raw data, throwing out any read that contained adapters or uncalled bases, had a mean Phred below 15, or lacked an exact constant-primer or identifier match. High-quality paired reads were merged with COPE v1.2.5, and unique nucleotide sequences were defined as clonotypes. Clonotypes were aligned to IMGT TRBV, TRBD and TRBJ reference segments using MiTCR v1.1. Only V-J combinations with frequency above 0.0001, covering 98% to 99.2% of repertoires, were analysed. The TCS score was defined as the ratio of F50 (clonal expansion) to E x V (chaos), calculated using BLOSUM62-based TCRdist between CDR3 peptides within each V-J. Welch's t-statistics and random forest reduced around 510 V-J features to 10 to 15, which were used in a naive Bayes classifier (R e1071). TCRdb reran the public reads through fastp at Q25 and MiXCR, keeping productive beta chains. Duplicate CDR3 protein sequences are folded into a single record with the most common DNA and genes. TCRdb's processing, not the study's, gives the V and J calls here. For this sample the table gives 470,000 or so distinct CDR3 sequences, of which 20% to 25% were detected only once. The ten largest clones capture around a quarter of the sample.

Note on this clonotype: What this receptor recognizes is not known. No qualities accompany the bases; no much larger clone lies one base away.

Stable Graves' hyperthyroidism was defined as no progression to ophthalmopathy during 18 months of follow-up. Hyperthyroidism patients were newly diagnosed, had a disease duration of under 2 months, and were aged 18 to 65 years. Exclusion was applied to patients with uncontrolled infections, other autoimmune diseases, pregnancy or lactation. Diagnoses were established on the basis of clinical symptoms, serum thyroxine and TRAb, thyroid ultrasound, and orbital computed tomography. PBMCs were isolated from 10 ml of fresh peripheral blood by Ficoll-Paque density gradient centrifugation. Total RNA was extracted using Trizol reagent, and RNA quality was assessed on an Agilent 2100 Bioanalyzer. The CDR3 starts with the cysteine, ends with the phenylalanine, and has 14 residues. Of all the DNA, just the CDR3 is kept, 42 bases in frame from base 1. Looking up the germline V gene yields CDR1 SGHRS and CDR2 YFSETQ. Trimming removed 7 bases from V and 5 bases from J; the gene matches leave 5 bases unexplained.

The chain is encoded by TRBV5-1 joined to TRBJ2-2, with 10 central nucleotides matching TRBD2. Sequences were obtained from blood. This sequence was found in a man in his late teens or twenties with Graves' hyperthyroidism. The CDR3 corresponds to CASHLSGGTGELFF. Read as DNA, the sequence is TGCGCCAGCCACCTTAGCGGGGGGACCGGGGAGCTGTTTTTT.